One and the same sample provided the 17 T cell receptor beta chains below, sequenced in a study of OX40 agonist ivuxolimab in advanced cancers. Preparation of the library involved the immunoSEQ multiplex PCR assay. What TCRdb holds here is the immuneACCESS table cut down to in-frame rearrangements. Part of the clones is not present; checked against another copy, under half of the missing clones reflect an unresolved V gene, and the others are unexplained. The sample records around 70,000 clones, roughly four fifths of which are singletons. The ten top clones hold 4% to 6% of the sample. The sample consisted of CD4+ or CD8+ T cells sorted from blood, taken in a trial of the OX40 agonist ivuxolimab. The source of these receptors is an adult with an advanced solid tumor such as melanoma, head and neck, liver or kidney cancer.

The chain has TRBV5-1 and TRBJ1-2, with a possible D match to TRBD1 (5 bases). This CDR3 has 15 residues. The V end was cut by 4 bases, the J end by 7 bases, with 20 bases between. Germline-derived CDR1 and CDR2 are SGHRS and YFSETQ. The CDR3 coding sequence is TGCGCCAGCAGCGCTGGAGAGGCCGGGACTCGTGGCTACACCTTC. The encoded protein is CASSAGEAGTRGYTF.

V usage is TRBV28 and J usage is TRBJ2-7, with TRBD2 matching 9 bases. Germline V gene data show CDR1 as MDHEN and CDR2 as SYDVKM. Trimming removed 6 bases from V and 2 bases from J; junction bases left unmatched: 8. This CDR3 is 15 amino acids long. The CDR3 protein is CASSSSGGRTYEQYF. CDR3 DNA: TGTGCCAGCAGCTCCAGCGGGGGGCGAACCTACGAGCAGTACTTC.

This clone turned up a few times. J is TRBJ1-5 and V is TRBV4-3; the match to TRBD1 covers 7 bases. This CDR3 is 17 amino acids long. The V gene end was trimmed by 0 bases and the J gene end by 6 bases; junction bases not matched to a gene: 11. Germline V gene lookup returns CDR1 LGHNA and CDR2 YSLEER. The CDR3 loop is CASSQDILDRVCQPQHF. CDR3 coding DNA: TGCGCCAGCAGCCAAGATATCCTAGACAGGGTCTGTCAGCCCCAGCATTTT.

The genes are TRBV28 and TRBJ2-1, with 14 bases matching TRBD2. This CDR3 is built from 18 residues. V dropped 6 bases and J dropped 0; count of bases not matched to a gene: 7. Germline V lookup: CDR1 MDHEN, CDR2 SYDVKM. The CDR3 protein is CASSQTSGRALSYNEQFF. The CDR3, as DNA: TGTGCCAGCAGCCAGACTAGCGGGAGGGCCCTCTCCTACAATGAGCAGTTCTTC.

The chain links TRBV7-2 to TRBJ2-3; D gene ambiguous. V was cut by 1 base and J by 1 base, with 6 bases left in between. Looked up from germline, CDR1 is SGHTA and CDR2 is FQGNSA. This CDR3 region has 14 residues. CDR3 region: CASSLVSGTDTQYF. As DNA, the CDR3 is TGTGCCAGCAGCTTAGTTTCGGGCACAGATACGCAGTATTTT. Drawing the rest from reference TRBV7-2 and TRBJ2-3, the complete variable domain is GAGVSQSPSNKVTEKGKDVELRCDPISGHTALYWYRQSLGQGLEFLIYFQGNSAPDKSGLPSDRFSAERTGGSVSTLTIQRTQQEDSAVYLCASSLVSGTDTQYFGPGTRLTVL.

The chain joins TRBV6-1 to TRBJ1-2; D is perhaps TRBD1 (5 bases). Germline V CDR1 and CDR2: MNHNS, SASEGT. The length of the CDR3 is 14 residues. Trimming took 2 bases from V and 3 from J, leaving 10 bases between them. In DNA form, the CDR3 reads TGTGCCAGCAGTGAATATACAGGCTACTATGGCTACACCTTC. Amino acids: CASSEYTGYYGYTF.

The CDR3 DNA follows: TGTGCCATCAGTGATCCCCAGCGGGAGCAAGAGACCCAGTACTTC. Protein product: CAISDPQREQETQYF. This sequence joins TRBV10-3 and TRBJ2-5, with TRBD2 matching over 8 bases. The CDR3 loop spans 15 amino acids. V gave up 3 bases and J gave up 2 bases; unmatched junction bases: 5. CDR1 and CDR2 (germline): ENHRY, SYGVKD.

This chain connects TRBV5-4 to TRBJ1-2, with D maybe TRBD1 (5 bases). Germline CDR1 is SGHNT and CDR2 is YYREEE (reference sequence). V lost 10 bases to trimming and J lost 1 base, with 11 bases between them. The CDR3 is 12 residues long. The CDR3: CADWDLNYGYTF. Written as DNA, the CDR3 is TGTGCCGACTGGGACCTTAACTATGGCTACACCTTC.

The J gene is TRBJ1-3, the V gene TRBV7-2; D gene uncertain. The V gene's germline CDR1 is SGHTA and CDR2 FQGNSA. The CDR3 sequence is 12 residues long. Trimming left V 11 bases short and J 2 bases short, with 10 bases between. The CDR3 protein is CALGITGNTIYF. The CDR3 coding sequence is TGTGCCCTCGGGATAACTGGAAACACCATATATTTT.

This chain connects TRBV19 to TRBJ2-3; weak D call: TRBD2 (6 bases). The CDR3 length is 13 residues. Looked up from germline, CDR1 is LNHDA and CDR2 is SQIVND (reference sequence). V lost 11 bases and J 5 bases, leaving 17 bases between the germline ends. The CDR3 coding sequence is TGTGCCTGCCGGGGGACGAGTATAGATACGCAGTATTTT. Its protein product is CACRGTSIDTQYF.

The gene calls are TRBV5-1 and TRBJ1-1, with D perhaps TRBD1 (6 bases). CDR3 length: 14 amino acids. Per the germline V gene, CDR1 is SGHRS and CDR2 is YFSETQ. The ends were cut back, 5 bases at V and 3 bases at J, with 14 bases in the middle. The CDR3 sequence is CASRTGETYTEAFF. Written as DNA, the CDR3 is TGCGCCAGCAGGACAGGAGAAACTTACACTGAAGCTTTCTTT.

The CDR3 spells CASRGNRRTPEANEKLFF. In nucleotides, the CDR3 is TGTGCCAGCAGGGGCAATAGGAGGACACCCGAGGCTAATGAAAAACTGTTTTTT. The V gene is TRBV2, the J gene TRBJ1-4; TRBD1 might be the D (5 bases). V gave up 6 bases and J gave up 3 bases, with 23 bases separating them. The germline gives CDR1 SNHLY, CDR2 FYNNEI. This CDR3 region has 18 residues. The complete variable domain, with remaining parts taken from reference TRBV2 and TRBJ1-4, reads EPEVTQTPSHQVTQMGQEVILRCVPISNHLYFYWYRQILGQKVEFLVSFYNNEISEKSEIFDDQFSVERPDGSNFTLKIRSTKLEDSAMYFCASRGNRRTPEANEKLFFGSGTQLSVL.

This clone was seen only a few times. The CDR3, as DNA: TGTGCCAGCAGCTCTTACAGCGATTCCTACGAGCAGTACTTC. Translating gives CASSSYSDSYEQYF. The chain uses TRBV7-6 and TRBJ2-7, with D unresolved. Trimming cost V 4 bases and J 1 base, with 11 bases left between them. The CDR3 covers 14 residues. CDR1 is SGHVS and CDR2 is FNYEAQ in the germline V gene.

The V call is TRBV6-5, the J call TRBJ2-7; 8 positions agree with TRBD1. J lost 0 bases, V lost 5 bases, and 3 bases had no gene match. The CDR3 spans 14 residues. Germline assignment: CDR1 MNHEY and CDR2 SVGAGI. CDR3 protein: CASSNDRGSYEQYF. Written as DNA, the CDR3 is TGTGCCAGCAGTAACGACAGGGGCTCCTACGAGCAGTACTTC.

The rearrangement joins TRBV5-5 to TRBJ2-7; possibly TRBD1 or TRBD2 for D (6 bases each). CDR1 and CDR2 (germline): SGHKS, YYEKEE (reference sequence). V gave up 2 bases and J gave up 5 bases, with 14 bases separating them. CDR3 length: 14 residues. In DNA form, the CDR3 reads TGTGCCAGCAGCTTATCGGGGGCCAGTAACGAGCAGTACTTC. Its protein product is CASSLSGASNEQYF.

The chain recombines TRBV6-1 with TRBJ2-3; no clear D. Germline V gene data show CDR1 as MNHNS and CDR2 as SASEGT. This CDR3 region has 13 residues. Trimming cost V 7 bases and J 4 bases, with 12 bases left between them. The CDR3 sequence: CASKPSLPDTQYF. The DNA of the CDR3 is TGTGCCAGCAAACCCTCCCTTCCAGATACGCAGTATTTT.

This rearrangement joins TRBV27 to TRBJ2-7, with TRBD2 matching over 8 bases. Trimming cost V 7 bases and J 4 bases; bases outside gene matches: 12. The CDR3 is made up of 15 amino acids. Per germline, CDR1 MNHEY and CDR2 SMNVEV (reference sequence). CDR3 nucleotides: TGTGCCAGCACTTCCCCGGGAGCGGGAGTGTACGAGCAGTACTTC. Protein sequence: CASTSPGAGVYEQYF.